This TCR beta chain was documented in a study of T cell changes during pregnancy in multiple sclerosis (dated 2019 in TCRdb). Broadly, across the study: The study looked at changes in the T cell repertoire across pregnancy in women with multiple sclerosis.

Including cysteine and phenylalanine, the CDR3 has 14 amino acids. Left in the record is the CDR3 DNA by itself, 42 bases read in frame from the first base. In the germline V gene, CDR1 corresponds to SGHRS and CDR2 to YFSETQ. V and J are trimmed by 4 bases and 3 bases, and the gene matches miss 7 bases of the junction. Comments on this clone: What this receptor recognizes is not known. No per-base quality is available; no much larger clone lies one base away.

The library was prepared using the immunoSEQ multiplex PCR assay. This is the immuneACCESS table as TCRdb keeps it, with only in-frame sequences that have V and J called. A part of the clones is gone; compared with another copy, unresolved V genes explain less than half, and the rest is unexplained. This sample holds around 80,000 clones; under 95% were observed only once. Jointly, the top ten make up around 3% of the sample. This sample comprised peripheral blood, obtained before pregnancy. This receptor chain uses TRBV5-1 and TRBJ2-7; the central 7 bases match TRBD1. The sequence came from a female donor with multiple sclerosis, enrolled in a pregnancy study. At the DNA level, the sequence is TGCGCCAGCAGCCTGGGGACAGTGATCTACGAGCAGTACTTC. This encodes CASSLGTVIYEQYF.